Below, one TCR beta chain is given with its context. The antigen is not known. These data are taken from a study of T cell responses to AZD1222 COVID-19 vaccine. The CDR3 length is 13 residues. Germline V CDR1 and CDR2: LNHDA, SQIVND (reference sequence). Trimming left V 0 bases short and J 1 base short, with 4 bases between. The repertoire was sequenced with immunoSEQ multiplex PCR; TCRdb's copy has only in-frame clones and lacks some. The sample holds about 180,000 clones, about 87% seen once. Overall study results and limits: Repertoires were obtained solely post-peak T cell response. Spike-specific TCR breadth and depth were elevated following two AZD1222 doses.

The receptor was isolated from an adult who received the MenACWY meningococcal vaccine as a control. Sequenced material: peripheral blood, taken 28 days after the second dose of the MenACWY control vaccine. The V and J genes are TRBV19 and TRBJ2-7; D is undetermined. The CDR3 DNA sequence: TGTGCCAGTAGTATAGAACCTTCCTACGAGCAGTACTTC. Its protein is CASSIEPSYEQYF.